The 19 T cell receptor beta chains in this list originate from one sample, sequenced in a study of cytomegalovirus exposure and HLA in healthy donors. The primer mix had 60 Vbeta and 13 Jbeta primers. Sequenced by immunoSEQ multiplex PCR; TCRdb stores in-frame clones only, minus some. The sample includes approximately 150,000 clones, around four fifths of them seen just once. Sequenced: PBMCs. These receptors all come from a man aged 30 to 45 in good health and CMV-seronegative.

The V gene is TRBV6-5, the J gene TRBJ1-4; 7 nucleotides line up with TRBD1. Losses at the gene ends were 5 bases for V and 3 bases for J; bases not matched to a gene: 3. Germline CDR1 and CDR2: MNHEY and SVGAGI. The CDR3 consists of 14 residues. The CDR3 region is CASSNRGSNEKLFF. CDR3 in DNA: TGTGCCAGCAGTAACAGGGGTTCTAATGAAAAACTGTTTTTT.

There are a few counts of this clone. The gene calls are TRBV14 and TRBJ2-3; D gene ambiguous. V was shortened by 4 bases and J by 0 bases, with 17 bases between the two germline ends. CDR1 SGHDN and CDR2 FVKESK come from the germline V gene. There are 17 residues in the CDR3. The DNA for the CDR3 is TGTGCCAGCAGCCTTCTCTCGTGGTCCACTAGCACAGATACGCAGTATTTT. Translated, it gives CASSLLSWSTSTDTQYF.

This chain joins TRBV2 and TRBJ2-3; 8 positions agree with TRBD1. The ends lost 8 bases at V and 4 bases at J; junction bases unmatched: 11. The CDR3 runs 15 residues. From germline, CDR1 is SNHLY and CDR2 FYNNEI. In nucleotides, the CDR3 is TGTGCCAGCGGGAGAAGGACAGGGCGTCCAGATACGCAGTATTTT. Its protein product is CASGRRTGRPDTQYF.

This chain joins TRBV5-6 and TRBJ2-7; the D gene is possibly TRBD1 (5 bases). This CDR3 contains 13 residues. Trimming left V 6 bases short and J 6 bases short, with 16 bases between. Germline V gene data show CDR1 as SGHDT and CDR2 as YYEEEE. The CDR3 DNA reads as TGTGCCAGCAACCTTCAAGGGGTTTCCGAGCAGTACTTC. Protein sequence: CASNLQGVSEQYF.

This clone was observed a few times. The V call is TRBV11-3, the J call TRBJ2-1; D possibly corresponds to TRBD2 (5 bases). Germline V gives CDR1 SGHNT, CDR2 YENEEA. Trimming removed 4 bases at V and 10 bases at J, with 20 bases between. The CDR3 runs to 15 residues. The CDR3 DNA reads TGTGCCAGCAGCTCTCGGGCGGGCCCCAGAGGGGAGCAGTTCTTC. Translating it yields CASSSRAGPRGEQFF.

The chain links TRBV7-2 to TRBJ2-3; 12 bases line up with TRBD2. Germline V lookup: CDR1 SGHTA, CDR2 FQGNSA. CDR3 length equals 17 residues. The J segment lost 4 bases and the V segment lost 5 bases, leaving 10 bases of the junction unmatched. CDR3: CASSPRLAGEPADTQYF. The DNA of the CDR3 is TGTGCCAGCAGCCCGCGACTAGCGGGAGAACCAGCAGATACGCAGTATTTT.

The chain is built from TRBV5-1 and TRBJ2-6; D unclear. This CDR3 is built from 18 residues. Trimming pared 0 bases from V and 0 bases from J, leaving 13 bases between. The germline V gene has CDR1 SGHRS and CDR2 YFSETQ. This CDR3 is CASSLAVVRSSGANVLTF. The DNA of the CDR3 is TGCGCCAGCAGCTTGGCCGTGGTCAGATCCTCTGGGGCCAACGTCCTGACTTTC. Full variable domain (outside the CDR3, taken from reference TRBV5-1 and TRBJ2-6): KAGVTQTPRYLIKTRGQQVTLSCSPISGHRSVSWYQQTPGQGLQFLFEYFSETQRNKGNFPGRFSGRQFSNSRSEMNVSTLELGDSALYLCASSLAVVRSSGANVLTFGAGSRLTVL.

This clone was recorded a few times. The genes are TRBV29-1 and TRBJ2-1; D is uncertain. V was trimmed by 4 bases and J by 9 bases, leaving 10 bases between them. Germline loops: CDR1 SQVTM, CDR2 ANQGSEA. The CDR3 is 11 amino acids. In nucleotides, the CDR3 is TGCAGCGTTGCCCCCGGCGGTGAGCAGTTCTTC. Translating it yields CSVAPGGEQFF.

The chain has TRBV5-1 and TRBJ2-5, with TRBD2 matching 11 bases. The J call may be mistaken, given a closer DNA end match to TRBJ2-7. CDR3 length equals 15 residues. Germline V gene lookup returns CDR1 SGHRS and CDR2 YFSETQ. The CDR3 here is CASSFLAGGTYEQYF. As DNA, the CDR3 is TGCGCCAGCAGCTTTCTAGCGGGAGGAACCTACGAGCAGTACTTC.

This clone was picked up one time. This rearrangement joins TRBV6-5 to TRBJ2-7, with 7 bases lining up with TRBD2. Germline CDR1 is MNHEY and CDR2 is SVGAGI. The CDR3 is 16 amino acids. V dropped 4 bases and J dropped 0; count of bases not matched to a gene: 9. The CDR3 DNA is TGTGCCAGCAGTTCCTATAGCGGGTACAGCTCCTACGAGCAGTACTTC. It translates to CASSSYSGYSSYEQYF.

This clone was counted a single time. The chain couples TRBV28 to TRBJ2-7; maybe TRBD2 (5 bases). The germline V gene encodes CDR1 MDHEN and CDR2 SYDVKM. This CDR3 has 15 residues. Trimming took 5 bases from V and 0 from J, leaving 14 bases between them. Here the CDR3 reads CASSPPLASSYEQYF. CDR3 nucleotides: TGTGCCAGCAGTCCACCCTTAGCGAGCTCCTACGAGCAGTACTTC. Supplemented by reference TRBV28 and TRBJ2-7, the full variable domain reads DVKVTQSSRYLVKRTGEKVFLECVQDMDHENMFWYRQDPGLGLRLIYFSYDVKMKEKGDIPEGYSVSREKKERFSLILESASTNQTSMYLCASSPPLASSYEQYFGPGTRLTVT.

V usage is TRBV6-1 and J usage is TRBJ2-2; D gene uncertain. V shed 2 bases and J shed 3 bases, with 13 bases lying between them. This CDR3 is 16 amino acids long. CDR1 and CDR2 (germline): MNHNS, SASEGT. The CDR3 is CASSEWSGAHTGELFF. CDR3 in DNA: TGTGCCAGCAGTGAATGGTCTGGAGCGCACACCGGGGAGCTGTTTTTT.

CDR3: CAWSVQGQGLGYTF. The CDR3 nucleotides read TGTGCCTGGAGTGTACAGGGACAGGGCTTGGGCTACACCTTC. This chain connects TRBV30 to TRBJ1-2, with 9 bases fitting TRBD1. The CDR3 consists of 14 residues. Germline lookup yields CDR1 GTSNPN and CDR2 SVGIG (reference sequence). V was clipped by 0 bases and J by 8 bases; unmatched bases: 7.

Comment on this clone: This sample includes further DNA sequences coding for the same CDR3. In DNA form, the CDR3 reads TGTGCCAGCAGTACCCGGACTAGCGGGAGGGCCAACGAGCAGTACTTC. This translates into CASSTRTSGRANEQYF. V is TRBV28 and J is TRBJ2-7; 15 bases are a match to TRBD2. The CDR3 totals 16 residues. Germline V lookup: CDR1 MDHEN, CDR2 SYDVKM. V shed 5 bases and J 5 bases; nucleotides not matched to a gene: 7. The variable domain in full, completed from reference TRBV28 and TRBJ2-7, reads DVKVTQSSRYLVKRTGEKVFLECVQDMDHENMFWYRQDPGLGLRLIYFSYDVKMKEKGDIPEGYSVSREKKERFSLILESASTNQTSMYLCASSTRTSGRANEQYFGPGTRLTVT.

V gene TRBV2 combines with J gene TRBJ1-5, with D unresolved. Trimming took off 5 bases at V and 4 bases at J, with 15 bases between the two ends. This CDR3 spans 15 amino acids. Germline lookup yields CDR1 SNHLY and CDR2 FYNNEI. Written as DNA, the CDR3 is TGTGCCAGCAGTCAAACGGGGATCTCTAATCAGCCCCAGCATTTT. Its translation is CASSQTGISNQPQHF.

This clone was detected a few times. This sequence joins TRBV29-1 and TRBJ1-2; possibly TRBD1 for D (5 bases). V lost 4 bases and J lost 0, with 18 bases in between. The CDR3 runs 16 residues. Germline V gene lookup returns CDR1 SQVTM and CDR2 ANQGSEA. CDR3 in amino acids: CSVVGQGSEANYGYTF. The CDR3 DNA sequence: TGCAGCGTTGTAGGGCAGGGATCAGAAGCTAACTATGGCTACACCTTC.

A word on this clone: This specimen includes other DNA sequences encoding the same CDR3. The chain links TRBV10-2 to TRBJ1-5, with D possibly being TRBD1 (5 bases). CDR1 is WSHSY and CDR2 is SAAADI in the germline V gene. This CDR3 is 14 amino acids long. Trimming stripped 9 bases from V and 5 bases from J, with 17 bases between. CDR3 nucleotides: TGCGCCAGTGGACGGGGGTTCGGGGATCAGCCCCAGCATTTT. As protein: CASGRGFGDQPQHF.

The chain is built from TRBV7-2 and TRBJ2-6; weak D call: TRBD1 (6 bases). The CDR3 spans 17 residues. Deletions cut 5 bases from V and 0 bases from J, with 14 bases between. CDR1 is SGHTA and CDR2 is FQGNSA in the germline V gene. The CDR3 loop is CASSRQVSASGANVLTF. In DNA, the CDR3 is TGTGCCAGCAGCCGACAGGTATCGGCCTCTGGGGCCAACGTCCTGACTTTC.

In its sample, this clone was seen a few times. The chain links TRBV6-1 to TRBJ2-7; a possible D gene is TRBD2 (7 bases). CDR1 is MNHNS, CDR2 SASEGT, per germline. This CDR3 is built from 15 residues. Trimming took 6 bases from V and 1 from J, leaving 16 bases between them. The CDR3 loop is CASRLYREGSYEQYF. CDR3 nucleotides: TGTGCCAGCAGGTTGTACAGGGAGGGTTCCTACGAGCAGTACTTC.